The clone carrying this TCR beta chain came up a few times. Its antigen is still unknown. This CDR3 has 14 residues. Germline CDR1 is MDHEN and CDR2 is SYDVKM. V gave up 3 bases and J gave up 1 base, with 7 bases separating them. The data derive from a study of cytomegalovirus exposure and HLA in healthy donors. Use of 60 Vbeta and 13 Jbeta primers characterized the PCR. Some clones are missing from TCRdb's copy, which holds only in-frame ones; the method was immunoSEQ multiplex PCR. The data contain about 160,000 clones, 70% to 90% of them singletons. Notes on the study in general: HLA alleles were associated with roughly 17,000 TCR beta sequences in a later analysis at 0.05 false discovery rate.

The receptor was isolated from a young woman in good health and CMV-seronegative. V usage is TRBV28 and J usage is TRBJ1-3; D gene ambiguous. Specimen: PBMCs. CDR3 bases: TGTGCCAGCAGTTTGAGTAGATCTGGAAACACCATATATTTT. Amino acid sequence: CASSLSRSGNTIYF.